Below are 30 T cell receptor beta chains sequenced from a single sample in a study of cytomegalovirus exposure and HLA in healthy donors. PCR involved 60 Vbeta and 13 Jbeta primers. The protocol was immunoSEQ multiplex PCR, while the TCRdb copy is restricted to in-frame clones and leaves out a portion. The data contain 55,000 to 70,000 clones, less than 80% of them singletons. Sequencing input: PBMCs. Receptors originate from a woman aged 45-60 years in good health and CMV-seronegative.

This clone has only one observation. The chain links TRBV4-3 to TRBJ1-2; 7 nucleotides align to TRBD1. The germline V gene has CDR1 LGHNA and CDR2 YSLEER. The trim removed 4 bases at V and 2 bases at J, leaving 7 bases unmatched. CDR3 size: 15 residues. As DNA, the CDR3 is TGCGCCAGCAGCCTAAGGGGGCAGGGGAACTATGGCTACACCTTC. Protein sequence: CASSLRGQGNYGYTF.

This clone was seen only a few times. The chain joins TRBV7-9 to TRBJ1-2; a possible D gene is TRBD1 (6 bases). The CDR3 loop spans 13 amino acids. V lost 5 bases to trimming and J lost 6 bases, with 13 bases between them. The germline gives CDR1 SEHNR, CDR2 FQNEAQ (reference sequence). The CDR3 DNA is TGTGCCAGCAGCCACAGGGAAGTCGATGGCTACACCTTC. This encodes CASSHREVDGYTF.

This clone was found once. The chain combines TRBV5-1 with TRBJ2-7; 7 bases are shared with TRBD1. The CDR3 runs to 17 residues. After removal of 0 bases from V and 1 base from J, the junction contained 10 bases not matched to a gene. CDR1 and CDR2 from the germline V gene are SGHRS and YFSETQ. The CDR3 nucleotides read TGCGCCAGCAGCTTGGGACAGGGCACCCTAAGTTCCTACGAGCAGTACTTC. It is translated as CASSLGQGTLSSYEQYF.

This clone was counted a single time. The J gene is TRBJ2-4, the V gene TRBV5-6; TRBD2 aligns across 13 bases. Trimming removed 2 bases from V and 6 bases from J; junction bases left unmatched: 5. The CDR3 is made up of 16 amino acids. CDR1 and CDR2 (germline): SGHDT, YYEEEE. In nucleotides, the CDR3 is TGTGCCAGCAGCTTCCCACTAGCGGGAGGGGGAAACATTCAGTACTTC. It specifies CASSFPLAGGGNIQYF.

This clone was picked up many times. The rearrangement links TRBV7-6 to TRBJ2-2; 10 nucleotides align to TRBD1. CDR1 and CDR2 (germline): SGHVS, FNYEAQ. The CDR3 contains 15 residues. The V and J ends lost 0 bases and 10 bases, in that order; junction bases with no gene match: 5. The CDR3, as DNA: TGTGCCAGCAGCTTAGCAGGACAGGGGGTTGTGGAGCTGTTTTTT. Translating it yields CASSLAGQGVVELFF.

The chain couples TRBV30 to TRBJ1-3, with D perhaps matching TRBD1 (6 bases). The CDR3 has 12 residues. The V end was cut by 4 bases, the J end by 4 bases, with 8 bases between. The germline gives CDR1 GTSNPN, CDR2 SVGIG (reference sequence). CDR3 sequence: CAWTDRGNTIYF. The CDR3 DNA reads TGTGCCTGGACCGACAGGGGAAACACCATATATTTT.

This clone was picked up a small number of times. CDR3 sequence reads: CASSLISGTITGELFF. Written as DNA, the CDR3 is TGTGCCAGCAGCTTGATCTCCGGGACTATCACCGGGGAGCTGTTTTTT. The chain links TRBV5-4 to TRBJ2-2, with 7 nucleotides matching TRBD2. Looked up from germline, CDR1 is SGHNT and CDR2 is YYREEE (reference sequence). V shed 1 base, J shed 4 bases, and the junction held 7 bases outside the gene matches. This CDR3 is 16 amino acids long.

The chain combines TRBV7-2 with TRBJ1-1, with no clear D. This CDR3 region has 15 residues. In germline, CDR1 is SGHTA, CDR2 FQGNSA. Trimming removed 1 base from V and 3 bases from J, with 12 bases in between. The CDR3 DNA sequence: TGTGCCAGCAGCTTAGGGAGGGTAGGCGACACTGAAGCTTTCTTT. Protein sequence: CASSLGRVGDTEAFF.

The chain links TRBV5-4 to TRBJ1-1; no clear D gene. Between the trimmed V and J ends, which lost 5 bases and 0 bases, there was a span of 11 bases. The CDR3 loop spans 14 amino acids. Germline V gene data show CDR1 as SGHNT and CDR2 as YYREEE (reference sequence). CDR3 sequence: CASSLNMMNTEAFF. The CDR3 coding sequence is TGTGCCAGCAGTCTCAACATGATGAACACTGAAGCTTTCTTT. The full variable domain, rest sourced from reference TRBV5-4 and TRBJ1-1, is ETGVTQSPTHLIKTRGQQVTLRCSSQSGHNTVSWYQQALGQGPQFIFQYYREEENGRGNFPPRFSGLQFPNYSSELNVNALELDDSALYLCASSLNMMNTEAFFGQGTRLTVV.

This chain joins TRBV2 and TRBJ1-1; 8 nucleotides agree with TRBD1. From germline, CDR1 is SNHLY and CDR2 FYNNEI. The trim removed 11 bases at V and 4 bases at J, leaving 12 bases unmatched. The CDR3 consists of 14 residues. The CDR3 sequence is CAGGNAGGGTEAFF. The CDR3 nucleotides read TGTGCCGGAGGGAACGCAGGGGGCGGCACTGAAGCTTTCTTT.

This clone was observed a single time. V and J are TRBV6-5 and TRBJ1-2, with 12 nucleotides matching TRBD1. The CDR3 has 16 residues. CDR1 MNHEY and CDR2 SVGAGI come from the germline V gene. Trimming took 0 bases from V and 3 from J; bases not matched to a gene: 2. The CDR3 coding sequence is TGTGCCAGCAGTTACTCGGGACAGGGGGCTCACTATGGCTACACCTTC. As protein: CASSYSGQGAHYGYTF.

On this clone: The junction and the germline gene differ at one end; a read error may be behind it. The CDR3 reads CATSQVASAPISSYEQYF. DNA of the CDR3: TGCGCCACCAGCCAAGTTGCTAGTGCCCCCATTAGCTCCTACGAGCAGTACTTC. The chain employs TRBV4-1 and TRBJ2-7; D gene ambiguous. The CDR3 runs 18 residues. Germline V CDR1 and CDR2: MGHRA, YSYEKL.

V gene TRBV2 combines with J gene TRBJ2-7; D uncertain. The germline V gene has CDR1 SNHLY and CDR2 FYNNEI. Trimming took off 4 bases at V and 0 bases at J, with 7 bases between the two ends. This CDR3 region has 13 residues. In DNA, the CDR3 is TGTGCCAGCAGTGGGTCAGTCTCCTACGAGCAGTACTTC. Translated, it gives CASSGSVSYEQYF.

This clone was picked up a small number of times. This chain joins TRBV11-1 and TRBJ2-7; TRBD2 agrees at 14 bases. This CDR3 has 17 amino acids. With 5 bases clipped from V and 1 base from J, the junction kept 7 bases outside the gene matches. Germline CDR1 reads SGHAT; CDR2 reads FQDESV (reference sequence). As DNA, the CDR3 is TGTGCCAGCAGCCCTCCCCGACTAGCGGGAGGGTCCTACGAGCAGTACTTC. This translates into CASSPPRLAGGSYEQYF.

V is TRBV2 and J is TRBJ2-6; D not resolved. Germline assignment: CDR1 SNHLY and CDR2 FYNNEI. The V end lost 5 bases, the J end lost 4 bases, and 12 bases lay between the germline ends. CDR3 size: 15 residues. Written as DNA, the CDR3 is TGTGCCAGCAGTTCACACATGGTGGGGGCCAACGTCCTGACTTTC. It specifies CASSSHMVGANVLTF.

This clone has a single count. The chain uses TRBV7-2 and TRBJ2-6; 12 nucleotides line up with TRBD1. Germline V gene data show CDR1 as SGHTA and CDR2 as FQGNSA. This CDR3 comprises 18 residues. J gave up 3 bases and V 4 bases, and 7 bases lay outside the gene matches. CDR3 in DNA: TGTGCCAGCAGCTCCCCGGGACAGGGGGCCAGTGGGGCCAACGTCCTGACTTTC. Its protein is CASSSPGQGASGANVLTF.

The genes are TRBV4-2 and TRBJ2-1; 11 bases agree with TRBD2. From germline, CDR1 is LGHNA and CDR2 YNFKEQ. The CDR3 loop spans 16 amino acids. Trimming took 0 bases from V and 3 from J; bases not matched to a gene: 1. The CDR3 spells CASSQETSGNYNEQFF. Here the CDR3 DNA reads TGTGCCAGCAGCCAAGAGACTAGCGGGAACTACAATGAGCAGTTCTTC.

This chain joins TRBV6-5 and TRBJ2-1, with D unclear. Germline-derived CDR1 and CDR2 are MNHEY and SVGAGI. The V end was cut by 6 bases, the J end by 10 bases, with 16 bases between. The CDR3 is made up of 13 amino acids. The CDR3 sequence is CASSTYGRREQFF. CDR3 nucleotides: TGTGCCAGCAGCACATATGGAAGGCGGGAGCAGTTCTTC.

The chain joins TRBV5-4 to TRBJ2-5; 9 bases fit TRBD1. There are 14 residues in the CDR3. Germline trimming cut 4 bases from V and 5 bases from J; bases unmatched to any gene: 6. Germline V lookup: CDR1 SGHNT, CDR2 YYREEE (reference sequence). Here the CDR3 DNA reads TGTGCCAGCAGCGCAACAGGGGGCCGGGAGACCCAGTACTTC. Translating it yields CASSATGGRETQYF.

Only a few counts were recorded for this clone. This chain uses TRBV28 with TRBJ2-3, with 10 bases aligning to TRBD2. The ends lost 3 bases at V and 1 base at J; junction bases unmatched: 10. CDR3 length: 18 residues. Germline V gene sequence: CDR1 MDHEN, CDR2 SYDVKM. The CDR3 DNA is TGTGCCAGCAGTTTCTCGGGGGAGCGGGAGGGCGGCACAGATACGCAGTATTTT. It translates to CASSFSGEREGGTDTQYF.

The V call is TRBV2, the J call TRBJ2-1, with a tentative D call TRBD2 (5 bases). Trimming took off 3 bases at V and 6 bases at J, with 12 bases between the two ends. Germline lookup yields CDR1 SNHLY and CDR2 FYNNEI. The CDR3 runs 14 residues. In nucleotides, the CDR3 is TGTGCCAGCAGTGAGGGGAGTGGCGGCAATGAGCAGTTCTTC. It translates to CASSEGSGGNEQFF.

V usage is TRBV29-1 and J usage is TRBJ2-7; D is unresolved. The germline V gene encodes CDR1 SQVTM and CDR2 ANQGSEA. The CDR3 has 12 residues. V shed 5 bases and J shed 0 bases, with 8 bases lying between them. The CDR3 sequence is CSVSRNSYEQYF. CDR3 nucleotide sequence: TGCAGCGTTTCCAGGAACTCCTACGAGCAGTACTTC.

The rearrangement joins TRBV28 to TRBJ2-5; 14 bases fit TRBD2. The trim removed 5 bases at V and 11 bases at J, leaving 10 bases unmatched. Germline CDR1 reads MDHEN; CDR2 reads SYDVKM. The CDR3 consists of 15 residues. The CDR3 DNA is TGTGCCAGCAGTGGGGGACTAGCGGGAGCTGGGGAGCAGTACTTC. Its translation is CASSGGLAGAGEQYF.

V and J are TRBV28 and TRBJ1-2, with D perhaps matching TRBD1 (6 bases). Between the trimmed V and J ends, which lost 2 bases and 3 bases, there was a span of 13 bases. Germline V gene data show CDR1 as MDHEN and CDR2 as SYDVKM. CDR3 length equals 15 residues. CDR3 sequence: CASSLNGQQYYGYTF. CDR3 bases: TGTGCCAGCAGTTTAAATGGACAGCAGTACTATGGCTACACCTTC.

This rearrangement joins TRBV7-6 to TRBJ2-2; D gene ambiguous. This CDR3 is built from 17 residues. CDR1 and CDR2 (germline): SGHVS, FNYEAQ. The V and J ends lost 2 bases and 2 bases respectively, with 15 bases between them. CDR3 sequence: CASSLSPGLVNTGELFF. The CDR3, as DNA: TGTGCCAGCAGCTTAAGCCCCGGGTTGGTCAACACCGGGGAGCTGTTTTTT.

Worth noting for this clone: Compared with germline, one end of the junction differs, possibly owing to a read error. The CDR3 DNA sequence: TGTTCCAGCAGCCCTAGCGGGAGGGCCGTCGGGGAGCTGTTTTTT. Its protein is CSSSPSGRAVGELFF. J is TRBJ2-2 and V is TRBV7-9; 12 bases are shared with TRBD2. CDR3 length equals 15 residues. Germline V gene data show CDR1 as SEHNR and CDR2 as FQNEAQ (reference sequence).

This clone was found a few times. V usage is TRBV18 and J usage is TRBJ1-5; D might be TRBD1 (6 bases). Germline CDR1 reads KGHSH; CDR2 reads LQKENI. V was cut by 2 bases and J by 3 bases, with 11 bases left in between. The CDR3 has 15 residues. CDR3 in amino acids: CASSPGRGTNQPQHF. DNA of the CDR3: TGTGCCAGCTCACCAGGCAGGGGTACCAATCAGCCCCAGCATTTT.

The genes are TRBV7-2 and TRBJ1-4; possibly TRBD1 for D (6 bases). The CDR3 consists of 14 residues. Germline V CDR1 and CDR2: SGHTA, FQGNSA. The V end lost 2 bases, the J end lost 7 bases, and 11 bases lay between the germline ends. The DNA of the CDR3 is TGTGCCAGCAGCTTACAGGGGTGGGGTGAAAAACTGTTTTTT. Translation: CASSLQGWGEKLFF. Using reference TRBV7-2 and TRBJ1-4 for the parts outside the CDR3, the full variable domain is GAGVSQSPSNKVTEKGKDVELRCDPISGHTALYWYRQSLGQGLEFLIYFQGNSAPDKSGLPSDRFSAERTGGSVSTLTIQRTQQEDSAVYLCASSLQGWGEKLFFGSGTQLSVL.

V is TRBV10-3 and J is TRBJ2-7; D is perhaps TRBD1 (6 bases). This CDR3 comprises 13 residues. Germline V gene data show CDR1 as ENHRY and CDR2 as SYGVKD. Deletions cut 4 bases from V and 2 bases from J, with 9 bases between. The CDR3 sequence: CAISASGAYEQYF. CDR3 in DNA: TGTGCCATCAGTGCGTCAGGGGCCTACGAGCAGTACTTC.

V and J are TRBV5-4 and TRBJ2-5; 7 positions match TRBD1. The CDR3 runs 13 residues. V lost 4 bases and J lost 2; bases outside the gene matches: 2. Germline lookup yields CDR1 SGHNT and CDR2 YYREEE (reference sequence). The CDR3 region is CASSVDRQETQYF. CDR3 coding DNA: TGTGCCAGCAGCGTGGACAGGCAAGAGACCCAGTACTTC.